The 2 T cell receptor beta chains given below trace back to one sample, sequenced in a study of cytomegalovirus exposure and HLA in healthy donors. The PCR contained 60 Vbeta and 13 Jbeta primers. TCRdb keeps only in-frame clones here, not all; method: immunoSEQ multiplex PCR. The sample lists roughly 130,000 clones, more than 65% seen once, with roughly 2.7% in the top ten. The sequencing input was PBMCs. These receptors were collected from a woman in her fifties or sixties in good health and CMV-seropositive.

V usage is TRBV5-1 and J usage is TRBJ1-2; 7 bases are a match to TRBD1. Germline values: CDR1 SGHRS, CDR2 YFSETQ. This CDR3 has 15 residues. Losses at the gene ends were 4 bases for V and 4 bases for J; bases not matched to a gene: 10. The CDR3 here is CASSPLPGDSYGYTF. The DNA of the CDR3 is TGCGCCAGCAGCCCATTACCAGGGGACAGCTATGGCTACACCTTC.

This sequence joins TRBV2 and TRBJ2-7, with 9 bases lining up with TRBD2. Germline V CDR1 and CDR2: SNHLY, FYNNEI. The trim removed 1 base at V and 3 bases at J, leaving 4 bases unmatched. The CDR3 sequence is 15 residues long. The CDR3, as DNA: TGTGCCAGCAGTGAAGGACTAGCGGAGTACTACGAGCAGTACTTC. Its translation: CASSEGLAEYYEQYF.